The T cell receptor (beta chain) described here comes from a study of shared clonotypes between healthy human individuals. Notes on the study in general: Naive subsets tended to show greater estimated richness than memory subsets.

A word on this clone: As yet, its antigen is unknown.

Running of the assay took place at deep level. Libraries were prepared by immunoSEQ multiplex PCR; TCRdb keeps only in-frame clonotypes and omits some of them. This sample yields approximately 320,000 clones, of which about nine tenths are seen a single time; 15% to 20% belongs to the top ten. Healthy HIV-negative adults with no recent acute infections or vaccinations were recruited as donors. Nashville, Tennessee was home to all donors, each a Caucasian adult. The origin of this receptor is a man younger than 35 in good health. The sequencing input was memory CD8+ T cells sorted from blood. The subset was: CD45RO+ cells pooled with CCR7-negative TemRA cells.

CDR3 amino acids: CASSSDRQAYEQYF. The CDR3, as DNA: TGTGCCAGCAGCTCGGACAGGCAAGCCTACGAGCAGTACTTC. The rearrangement uses TRBV7-9 and TRBJ2-7, with TRBD1 matching 7 bases. This CDR3 comprises 14 residues. CDR1 and CDR2 from the germline V gene are SEHNR and FQNEAQ (reference sequence). The ends lost 4 bases at V and 2 bases at J; junction bases unmatched: 5.